This is a list of T cell receptor beta chains from one sample in a study of metastatic and nonmetastatic thyroid tumors. Using MiXCR, TCRdb re-called clones from the PCR reads. The sample includes about 85,000 clones, 8.6% of them seen just once. The specimen was blood. These receptors originate from a female donor with papillary thyroid cancer or a benign thyroid nodule (not recorded which). Some clones in this sample may be carry-over from other donors' samples. Both conserved end residues are part of each CDR3. D genes are given only for firm matches. Expanded clones get a size class; other rows say once, few or many, or leave the size out.

d_gene	j_gene	v_gene	abundance	CDR3aa	CDR3nt
-	TRBJ2-7	TRBV2	many	CASSEQRRRGYDEQYF	TGTGCCAGCAGTGAGCAGAGAAGGAGAGGCTACGATGAGCAGTACTTC
-	TRBJ2-7	TRBV6-1	-	CASSPLGRAYEQYF	TGTGCCAGCAGTCCTTTGGGACGTGCCTACGAGCAGTACTTC
-	TRBJ2-1	TRBV19	few	CASSIGTVHNNEQFF	TGTGCCAGTAGTATCGGAACAGTTCATAACAATGAGCAGTTCTTC
TRBD2	TRBJ2-4	TRBV5-6	-	CASRPSIGGADKNIQYF	TGTGCCAGCAGGCCTTCGATCGGGGGGGCAGACAAAAACATTCAGTACTTC
TRBD2	TRBJ2-5	TRBV27	few	CASSLSALAGALQETQYF	TGTGCCAGCAGTCTATCGGCCCTAGCGGGGGCGTTACAAGAGACCCAGTACTTC
-	TRBJ2-5	TRBV7-7	-	CASSLTSVGGKETQYF	TGTGCCAGCAGCTTAACGTCTGTGGGGGGTAAAGAGACCCAGTACTTC
-	TRBJ2-5	TRBV6-6	many	CASSYLGQLQETQYF	TGTGCCAGCAGTTACCTCGGACAGCTCCAAGAGACCCAGTACTTC
-	TRBJ1-4	TRBV2	many	CASTTRTNEKLFF	TGTGCCAGTACGACAAGAACTAATGAAAAACTGTTTTTT
-	TRBJ1-1	TRBV7-9	few	CASSPRQEGTEAFF	TGTGCCAGCAGCCCCAGACAGGAGGGCACTGAAGCTTTCTTT
TRBD1	TRBJ2-5	TRBV18	many	CASSLGQGVQTQYF	TGTGCCAGCTCACTGGGACAGGGGGTGCAGACCCAGTACTTC
-	TRBJ2-3	TRBV11-2	many	CASSSGPRRTDTQYF	TGTGCCAGCAGCTCGGGACCCCGCCGCACAGATACGCAGTATTTT
TRBD2	TRBJ2-1	TRBV7-9	many	CASSLTSAENEQFF	TGTGCCAGCAGCTTGACTAGCGCTGAGAATGAGCAGTTCTTC
-	TRBJ2-7	TRBV28	many	CASTTAVSEQYF	TGTGCCAGCACTACCGCGGTGAGCGAGCAGTACTTC
-	TRBJ1-6	TRBV7-2	many	CASSLAVAGEFYNSPLHF	TGTGCCAGCAGCTTAGCGGTGGCAGGGGAATTTTATAATTCACCCCTCCACTTT
-	TRBJ1-4	TRBV6-1	many	CASSEGEGGNEKLFF	TGTGCCAGCAGTGAAGGAGAGGGAGGGAATGAAAAACTGTTTTTT
-	TRBJ1-2	TRBV13	-	CASSFGGGEDYGYTF	TGTGCCAGCAGCTTCGGAGGGGGGGAAGACTATGGCTACACCTTC
-	TRBJ2-7	TRBV28	many	CASRGRRSYEQYF	TGTGCCAGCAGGGGTCGTCGGTCCTACGAGCAGTACTTC
TRBD1	TRBJ1-5	TRBV13	many	CASSFRSGGQPQHF	TGTGCCAGCAGCTTTAGGTCAGGGGGTCAGCCCCAGCATTTT
-	TRBJ2-3	TRBV7-8	many	CASSLGWSNTDTQYF	TGTGCCAGCAGCTTAGGGTGGTCGAACACAGATACGCAGTATTTT
TRBD1	TRBJ2-2	TRBV20-1	-	CSARITGANTGELFF	TGCAGTGCTCGAATTACAGGGGCGAACACCGGGGAGCTGTTTTTT
-	TRBJ2-6	TRBV4-2	many	CASSQVASSGANVLTF	TGTGCCAGCAGCCAAGTTGCATCCTCTGGGGCCAACGTCCTGACTTTC
-	TRBJ1-1	TRBV9	many	CASSSQDRGDTEAFF	TGTGCCAGCAGCTCCCAGGACAGAGGGGACACTGAAGCTTTCTTT
-	TRBJ1-4	TRBV20-1	many	CSGADIRGNEKLFF	TGCAGTGGGGCGGACATTCGGGGGAATGAAAAACTGTTTTTT
-	TRBJ2-2	TRBV7-9	many	CASSQVVTGELFF	TGTGCCAGCAGCCAGGTAGTCACCGGGGAGCTGTTTTTT
-	TRBJ2-7	TRBV6-1	many	CASSEGEFYEQYF	TGTGCCAGCAGTGAAGGGGAATTTTACGAGCAGTACTTC
-	TRBJ1-6	TRBV28	many	CASSFAGEYNSPLHF	TGTGCCAGCAGTTTCGCAGGTGAATATAATTCACCCCTCCACTTT
-	TRBJ1-3	TRBV6-2/TRBV6-3	large	CASSPLRQGGENTIYF	TGTGCCAGCAGCCCCCTCCGGCAGGGAGGCGAAAACACCATATATTTT
-	TRBJ2-3	TRBV6-1	medium-sized	CASSARGEADTQYF	TGTGCCAGCAGTGCGAGGGGGGAGGCAGATACGCAGTATTTT
TRBD1	TRBJ2-7	TRBV7-6	many	CASSQSTGERGEQYF	TGTGCCAGCAGCCAATCTACAGGGGAACGGGGCGAGCAGTACTTC
TRBD2	TRBJ2-7	TRBV4-1	many	CASSPDDGGAGQYF	TGCGCCAGCAGCCCGGACGACGGGGGGGCGGGGCAGTACTTC
-	TRBJ1-1	TRBV6-1	few	CASIEAPDGGGTEAFF	TGTGCCAGCATTGAAGCACCGGACGGTGGCGGCACTGAAGCTTTCTTT
-	TRBJ2-7	TRBV4-1	many	CASSQPGTSYEQYF	TGCGCCAGCAGCCAACCCGGGACCTCCTACGAGCAGTACTTC
-	TRBJ2-3	TRBV20-1	-	CSAPGSTDTQYF	TGCAGTGCCCCCGGGAGCACAGATACGCAGTATTTT
-	TRBJ1-1	TRBV5-4	many	CASILRGANTEAFF	TGTGCCAGCATCCTGAGGGGGGCAAACACTGAAGCTTTCTTT
TRBD2	TRBJ2-5	TRBV15	many	CATSRKGLAGGNQETQYF	TGTGCCACCAGCAGAAAAGGACTAGCGGGGGGGAACCAAGAGACCCAGTACTTC
-	TRBJ1-1	TRBV7-2	many	CASSLDGGEAFF	TGTGCCAGCAGCTTAGATGGAGGGGAAGCTTTCTTT
TRBD1	TRBJ2-6	TRBV6-6	many	CASRQGRGQGARPGANVLTF	TGTGCCAGCAGGCAAGGGAGGGGACAGGGGGCTCGGCCTGGGGCCAACGTCCTGACTTTC
-	TRBJ2-7	TRBV5-1	many	CASSLGVFTSYEQYF	TGCGCCAGCAGCTTGGGCGTATTTACCTCCTACGAGCAGTACTTC
-	TRBJ1-3	TRBV6-1	-	CASSPTLGYSGNTIYF	TGTGCCAGCAGTCCGACCTTAGGATACTCTGGAAACACCATATATTTT
-	TRBJ1-6	TRBV5-1	many	CASSLEGSSSYNSPLHF	TGCGCCAGCAGCTTGGAGGGCAGCAGCTCCTATAATTCACCCCTCCACTTT
-	TRBJ1-2	TRBV5-1	many	CASSLGSANYGYTF	TGCGCCAGCAGCTTGGGGTCAGCTAACTATGGCTACACCTTC
-	TRBJ1-5	TRBV6-5	few	CASSLGGGASQPQHF	TGTGCCAGCAGTTTGGGTGGGGGGGCAAGTCAGCCCCAGCATTTT
TRBD1	TRBJ1-6	TRBV3-1	many	CASSPTQTGAGSPLHF	TGTGCCAGCAGCCCGACACAGACAGGGGCCGGGTCACCCCTCCACTTT
-	TRBJ1-2	TRBV24-1	few	CATSDGALNYGYTF	TGTGCCACCAGTGATGGGGCCCTAAACTATGGCTACACCTTC
TRBD1	TRBJ2-7	TRBV29-1	many	CSVTFTGTGTTYEQYF	TGCAGCGTAACCTTCACCGGGACAGGGACCACCTACGAGCAGTACTTC
TRBD1	TRBJ1-5	TRBV19	many	CASSGYRGGGNQPQHF	TGTGCCAGTAGTGGTTACAGGGGAGGGGGCAATCAGCCCCAGCATTTT
-	TRBJ1-1	TRBV6-1	many	CASAFKGGGTEAFF	TGTGCCAGCGCTTTTAAGGGAGGGGGAACTGAAGCTTTCTTT
-	TRBJ2-1	TRBV2	many	CASRGEGGGAYNEQFF	TGTGCCAGCAGGGGCGAGGGGGGAGGGGCCTACAATGAGCAGTTCTTC
-	TRBJ2-6	TRBV3-1	many	CASSPRERSGANVLTF	TGTGCCAGCAGCCCCCGAGAGCGATCAGGGGCCAACGTCCTGACTTTC
TRBD1	TRBJ2-1	TRBV9	-	CASNLQGAQNEQFF	TGTGCCAGCAACCTACAGGGGGCGCAGAATGAGCAGTTCTTC
TRBD1	TRBJ1-4	TRBV7-2	few	CASGQGGNEKLFF	TGTGCCAGCGGACAGGGGGGTAATGAAAAACTGTTTTTT
-	TRBJ2-1	TRBV4-1	many	CASSQDNREGEQFF	TGCGCCAGCAGCCAAGATAACAGGGAAGGTGAGCAGTTCTTC
-	TRBJ1-5	TRBV27	many	CASSRRRFEPQHF	TGTGCCAGCAGCAGACGGAGGTTTGAGCCCCAGCATTTT
TRBD2	TRBJ2-6	TRBV20-1	-	CSAIGLAGVVVANVLTF	TGCAGTGCTATAGGACTAGCGGGAGTAGTTGTGGCCAACGTCCTGACTTTC
TRBD1	TRBJ2-1	TRBV27	few	CASSLRVLLNRGRRDNEQFF	TGTGCCAGCAGTTTAAGGGTGTTGCTTAACAGGGGGCGGAGGGACAATGAGCAGTTCTTC